The sequence of this T cell receptor (beta chain) was determined in a study of identical twins. The CDR3 totals 16 residues. With 4 bases clipped from V and 10 bases from J, the junction kept 14 bases outside the gene matches. TCRdb used MiXCR to reprocess the 5' RACE reads, holding one entry per CDR3 protein. The repertoire has around 250,000 distinct CDR3 sequences, about 8% of them found once; the top ten carry around 3%. These data are also associated with another study on yellow fever vaccine responses in identical twins.

The sequence was obtained from a woman younger than 30 in good health. Specimen: CD8+ T cells sorted from blood. The J gene is TRBJ2-1, the V gene TRBV12-3 or TRBV12-4, with 9 nucleotides matching TRBD2. DNA of the CDR3: TGTGCCAGCAGTTCGGCTCGGGGCGGGAGGGCCTGGGAGCAGTTCTTC. Translated, it gives CASSSARGGRAWEQFF.